These 25 T cell receptor beta chains share one sample of origin, sequenced in a study of blood T cells in healthy people across ages. Together with a sample-barcoded 5' primer, a J-beta primer mix was included in a second PCR lasting about 7 to 11 cycles. One entry per CDR3 protein results from TCRdb running MiXCR on the 5' RACE reads. Found here are about 830,000 distinct CDR3 sequences, 60% to 80% of them singletons; the top ten hold about 27%. The sample taken for sequencing was blood. The receptor source for this set is a man aged 25-45 years in good health.

This chain uses TRBV7-2 with TRBJ1-1; weak D call: TRBD1 (5 bases). The CDR3 is made up of 14 amino acids. Trimming took off 3 bases at V and 1 base at J, with 9 bases between the two ends. Germline V gives CDR1 SGHTA, CDR2 FQGNSA. Written as DNA, the CDR3 is TGTGCCAGCAGCTTGCGAGGGACGAACACTGAAGCTTTCTTT. It codes for CASSLRGTNTEAFF.

The chain is built from TRBV12-3 or TRBV12-4 and TRBJ2-7; possibly TRBD2 for D (5 bases). The length of the CDR3 is 13 residues. Trimming removed 5 bases from V and 3 bases from J, with 11 bases in between. In nucleotides, the CDR3 is TGTGCCAGCAGTCCACCGGGATTCTACGAGCAGTACTTC. Protein sequence: CASSPPGFYEQYF.

This sequence joins TRBV10-3 and TRBJ2-5; no firm D call. Looked up from germline, CDR1 is ENHRY and CDR2 is SYGVKD. V shed 3 bases and J shed 2 bases, with 7 bases lying between them. There are 13 residues in the CDR3. For the CDR3, the DNA is TGTGCCATCAGTGATCGGGCGCAAGAGACCCAGTACTTC. Protein sequence: CAISDRAQETQYF.

The chain uses TRBV6-5 and TRBJ2-7; the D is unclear. CDR3 length equals 14 residues. CDR1 is MNHEY and CDR2 is SVGAGI in the germline V gene. Trimming removed 11 bases from V and 0 bases from J, with 17 bases in between. The CDR3 region has the DNA TGTGCCTCGGACCCGGGCTCGGGCTCCTACGAGCAGTACTTC. Protein: CASDPGSGSYEQYF.

This clonotype occurred a few times. The V call is TRBV20-1, the J call TRBJ2-7, with D possibly being TRBD1 or TRBD2 (5 bases each). The CDR3 sequence is 13 residues long. Germline loops: CDR1 DFQATT, CDR2 SNEGSKA (reference sequence). Deletions cut 3 bases from V and 2 bases from J, with 11 bases between. Here the CDR3 reads CSASPRDPYEQYF. CDR3 nucleotides: TGCAGTGCTAGTCCACGGGACCCCTACGAGCAGTACTTC.

The rearrangement uses TRBV20-1 and TRBJ2-3; TRBD2 agrees at 11 bases. Germline trimming cut 1 base from V and 5 bases from J; bases unmatched to any gene: 5. The CDR3 loop spans 15 amino acids. Per germline, CDR1 DFQATT and CDR2 SNEGSKA (reference sequence). In nucleotides, the CDR3 is TGCAGTGCTAGAGTACCGACTAGCGGGGTAGATACGCAGTATTTT. Protein sequence: CSARVPTSGVDTQYF.

This chain links TRBV7-9 with TRBJ2-1; D not certain. Trimming took 1 base from V and 5 from J, leaving 12 bases between them. CDR1 is SEHNR, CDR2 FQNEAQ, per germline (reference sequence). This CDR3 has 15 amino acids. CDR3 DNA sequence: TGTGCCAGCAGCTTAGTTGGAAAACTGGACAATGAGCAGTTCTTC. It specifies CASSLVGKLDNEQFF.

In its sample, this clonotype was seen a few times. The chain links TRBV6-5 to TRBJ2-1; 8 bases match TRBD1. Germline V gene data show CDR1 as MNHEY and CDR2 as SVGAGI. With 2 bases clipped from V and 7 bases from J, the junction kept 10 bases outside the gene matches. The CDR3 runs to 16 residues. CDR3 sequence (DNA): TGTGCCAGCAGTTACAACGTTGGACAGGGCGTTAATGAGCAGTTCTTC. Amino acid sequence: CASSYNVGQGVNEQFF.

This clonotype appeared a few times. This chain uses TRBV6-5 with TRBJ2-6; D possibly corresponds to TRBD1 (6 bases). Trimming left V 2 bases short and J 0 bases short, with 8 bases between. CDR1 and CDR2 (germline): MNHEY, SVGAGI. The CDR3 length is 16 residues. CDR3 nucleotides: TGTGCCAGCAGTTACCGCAGGGGCTCTGGGGCCAACGTCCTGACTTTC. Translated, it gives CASSYRRGSGANVLTF.

The chain employs TRBV5-1 and TRBJ1-2; D gene unclear. In germline, CDR1 is SGHRS, CDR2 YFSETQ. There are 13 residues in the CDR3. Trimming shortened V by 3 bases and J by 4 bases, and 10 bases separated the two germline ends. The CDR3 coding sequence is TGCGCCAGCAGCTACGACATCGGCTATGGCTACACCTTC. Encoded protein: CASSYDIGYGYTF.

The rearrangement uses TRBV9 and TRBJ2-1, with TRBD1 matching over 8 bases. V trimming: 4 bases; J trimming: 2 bases; junction bases outside the gene matches: 5. CDR3 size: 15 residues. Germline loops: CDR1 SGDLS, CDR2 YYNGEE. This CDR3 is CASSTTGAPYNEQFF. The DNA of the CDR3 is TGTGCCAGCAGCACGACAGGGGCTCCCTACAATGAGCAGTTCTTC. Supplemented by reference TRBV9 and TRBJ2-1, the full variable domain reads DSGVTQTPKHLITATGQRVTLRCSPRSGDLSVYWYQQSLDQGLQFLIQYYNGEERAKGNILERFSAQQFPDLHSELNLSSLELGDSALYFCASSTTGAPYNEQFFGPGTRLTVL.

The chain links TRBV3-1 to TRBJ2-3, with 7 bases matching TRBD2. After removal of 0 bases from V and 4 bases from J, the junction contained 10 bases not matched to a gene. The CDR3 sequence is 17 residues long. The germline V gene encodes CDR1 LGHDT and CDR2 YNNKEL (reference sequence). CDR3 sequence reads: CASSQDGTGGWADTQYF. In DNA, the CDR3 is TGTGCCAGCAGCCAAGATGGTACCGGGGGGTGGGCAGATACGCAGTATTTT.

CDR3 sequence: CAVQGTVSYNEQFF. The CDR3 DNA reads as TGTGCCGTACAGGGAACGGTCTCCTACAATGAGCAGTTCTTC. The chain is built from TRBV12-3 or TRBV12-4 and TRBJ2-1; D possibly corresponds to TRBD1 (6 bases). The CDR3 totals 14 residues. V lost 11 bases and J 0 bases, leaving 14 bases between the germline ends.

The chain joins TRBV4-1 to TRBJ2-7; D gene uncertain. CDR1 is MGHRA and CDR2 is YSYEKL in the germline V gene. V dropped 2 bases and J dropped 5 bases, with 13 bases sitting between them. CDR3 length equals 14 residues. Here the CDR3 reads CASSQPPRVHEQYF. CDR3 nucleotides: TGCGCCAGCAGCCAACCCCCTAGGGTCCACGAGCAGTACTTC.

CDR3 in amino acids: CASRPGQGANTEAFF. In nucleotides, the CDR3 is TGTGCCAGCAGGCCGGGACAGGGGGCCAACACTGAAGCTTTCTTT. The V and J genes are TRBV6-1 and TRBJ1-1, with TRBD1 matching over 12 bases. From germline, CDR1 is MNHNS and CDR2 SASEGT. CDR3 length: 15 residues. The ends lost 6 bases at V and 2 bases at J; junction bases unmatched: 4.

This clonotype has just a few counts. The chain recombines TRBV15 with TRBJ1-5; D remains ambiguous. From germline, CDR1 is LNHNV and CDR2 YYDKDF (reference sequence). This CDR3 region has 15 residues. Trimming left V 0 bases short and J 3 bases short, with 9 bases between. The CDR3 nucleotides are TGTGCCACCAGCAGAGACGGCAGTTTCAATCAGCCCCAGCATTTT. As protein: CATSRDGSFNQPQHF.

The chain links TRBV6-2 or TRBV6-3 to TRBJ2-4; D not resolved. V was cut by 5 bases and J by 1 base, with 12 bases left in between. CDR3 size: 15 residues. Germline V gene data show CDR1 as MNHEY and CDR2 as SVGEGT. The CDR3 sequence: CASSEAPPAKNIQYF. The CDR3 DNA reads as TGTGCCAGCAGTGAGGCTCCACCCGCCAAAAACATTCAGTACTTC.

The V call is TRBV3-1, the J call TRBJ1-1; D call uncertain. The CDR3 is made up of 13 amino acids. Germline lookup yields CDR1 LGHDT and CDR2 YNNKEL (reference sequence). Trimming stripped 5 bases from V and 5 bases from J, with 12 bases between. In nucleotides, the CDR3 is TGTGCCAGCAGCGCCCTGGTATTAACTGAAGCTTTCTTT. Its translation: CASSALVLTEAFF.

The chain links TRBV5-1 to TRBJ1-4, with 9 bases lining up with TRBD1. Germline V gene data show CDR1 as SGHRS and CDR2 as YFSETQ. J gave up 8 bases and V 5 bases, and 13 bases lay outside the gene matches. The length of the CDR3 is 16 residues. The CDR3: CASRFPTGTGTEKLFF. CDR3 DNA: TGCGCCAGCAGGTTTCCCACCGGGACAGGGACAGAAAAACTGTTTTTT. The entire variable domain, with the rest obtained from reference TRBV5-1 and TRBJ1-4, is as follows: KAGVTQTPRYLIKTRGQQVTLSCSPISGHRSVSWYQQTPGQGLQFLFEYFSETQRNKGNFPGRFSGRQFSNSRSEMNVSTLELGDSALYLCASRFPTGTGTEKLFFGSGTQLSVL.

V is TRBV20-1 and J is TRBJ2-7; a possible D gene is TRBD2 (6 bases). V was clipped by 3 bases and J by 6 bases, with 24 bases between them. Looked up from germline, CDR1 is DFQATT and CDR2 is SNEGSKA (reference sequence). This CDR3 is built from 16 residues. CDR3 nucleotide sequence: TGCAGTGCTAGCCGTCATATCCAGGAGGGAGTAGCCGAGCAGTACTTC. Translated: CSASRHIQEGVAEQYF.

This clonotype has a handful of counts. The genes are TRBV12-3 or TRBV12-4 and TRBJ2-5; the D is unclear. The ends were cut back, 3 bases at V and 7 bases at J, with 15 bases in the middle. The CDR3 is made up of 14 amino acids. The CDR3 sequence: CASSFGLGRRTQYF. The CDR3 DNA is TGTGCCAGCAGTTTTGGCTTAGGGCGGCGGACCCAGTACTTC.

This clonotype was counted once. The J gene is TRBJ2-1, the V gene TRBV6-5, with 7 bases aligning to TRBD1. Germline trimming cut 6 bases from V and 0 bases from J; bases unmatched to any gene: 8. Germline CDR1 and CDR2: MNHEY and SVGAGI. The CDR3 loop spans 16 amino acids. Written as DNA, the CDR3 is TGTGCCAGCAGAAGAGAAGGGGGCAGCTCCTACAATGAGCAGTTCTTC. Amino acids: CASRREGGSSYNEQFF.

V and J are TRBV25-1 and TRBJ2-1; D unclear. V lost 5 bases, J lost 9 bases, and 14 bases lay in between. Per germline, CDR1 MGHDK and CDR2 SYGVNS. The CDR3 is 13 residues long. CDR3 loop: CASSTRPTTEQFF. In DNA, the CDR3 is TGTGCCAGCAGTACGAGACCCACAACTGAGCAGTTCTTC. Full variable domain (missing parts from reference TRBV25-1 and TRBJ2-1): EADIYQTPRYLVIGTGKKITLECSQTMGHDKMYWYQQDPGMELHLIHYSYGVNSTEKGDLSSESTVSRIRTEHFPLTLESARPSHTSQYLCASSTRPTTEQFFGPGTRLTVL.

The J gene is TRBJ2-5, the V gene TRBV5-4, with a weak D call TRBD1 (5 bases). Per germline, CDR1 SGHNT and CDR2 YYREEE (reference sequence). V gave up 6 bases and J gave up 4 bases, with 13 bases separating them. The CDR3 is 13 amino acids. The CDR3, as DNA: TGTGCCAGCACCCAAGGGGAAGGAGAGACCCAGTACTTC. This gives the protein CASTQGEGETQYF.

The genes are TRBV27 and TRBJ2-7, with 8 bases identical to TRBD2. J gave up 4 bases and V 6 bases, and 11 bases lay outside the gene matches. Germline CDR1 and CDR2: MNHEY and SMNVEV (reference sequence). CDR3 size: 15 residues. The CDR3 loop reads CASRTSVGASYEQYF. The DNA for the CDR3 is TGTGCCAGCAGGACTAGCGTGGGGGCGTCGTACGAGCAGTACTTC.